The 25 T cell receptor beta chains below all came from one sample that was sequenced in a study of cytomegalovirus exposure and HLA in healthy donors. The table came from immunoSEQ multiplex PCR; TCRdb's copy has only in-frame clones and leaves some out. The sample consists of around 260,000 clones, about nine tenths of them appearing once. The specimen sequenced was PBMCs. The receptors come from a woman aged 30 to 39 in good health and CMV-seronegative.

The chain has TRBV27 and TRBJ2-2, with TRBD2 matching 7 bases. CDR3 length: 15 residues. Unmatched junction bases numbered 8, after V lost 6 bases and J lost 4 bases. Per germline, CDR1 MNHEY and CDR2 SMNVEV (reference sequence). This chain's CDR3 is CASRPVRTSTGELFF. The CDR3 DNA follows: TGTGCCAGCAGACCCGTCCGGACTAGCACCGGGGAGCTGTTTTTT.

On this clone itself: The sample has other DNA sequences that encode this CDR3 too. The chain uses TRBV10-3 and TRBJ2-1; D might be TRBD1 or TRBD2, each matching 6 bases. The CDR3 covers 16 residues. The germline V and J ends were trimmed by 0 bases and 0 bases, with 9 bases remaining between them. CDR1 and CDR2 (germline): ENHRY, SYGVKD. The CDR3 region has the DNA TGTGCCATCAGTGAGTCAGGGGGGAGCTCCTACAATGAGCAGTTCTTC. Protein product: CAISESGGSSYNEQFF.

This sequence joins TRBV18 and TRBJ2-5; 9 nucleotides line up with TRBD1. Germline-derived CDR1 and CDR2 are KGHSH and LQKENI. With 3 bases clipped from V and 5 bases from J, the junction kept 4 bases outside the gene matches. CDR3 length equals 14 residues. The chain's CDR3 is CASSPPGQGETQYF. In DNA, the CDR3 is TGTGCCAGCTCACCCCCAGGACAGGGGGAGACCCAGTACTTC.

The chain carries TRBV9 and TRBJ1-1, with 9 bases that match TRBD1. This CDR3 comprises 13 residues. Germline lookup yields CDR1 SGDLS and CDR2 YYNGEE. The V segment lost 0 bases and the J segment 7 bases; nucleotides outside the gene matches: 1. The CDR3, as DNA: TGTGCCAGCAGCGTAGGGGACAGGGTTGAAGCTTTCTTT. It encodes CASSVGDRVEAFF. The full variable domain, its missing parts supplied by reference TRBV9 and TRBJ1-1, is DSGVTQTPKHLITATGQRVTLRCSPRSGDLSVYWYQQSLDQGLQFLIQYYNGEERAKGNILERFSAQQFPDLHSELNLSSLELGDSALYFCASSVGDRVEAFFGQGTRLTVV.

This chain links TRBV28 with TRBJ2-7, with TRBD2 matching 8 bases. Germline CDR1 and CDR2: MDHEN and SYDVKM. The CDR3 is 14 residues long. V lost 7 bases and J lost 7; bases outside the gene matches: 12. CDR3 residues: CASTGQREILEQYF. For the CDR3, the DNA is TGTGCCAGCACAGGGCAGCGGGAGATACTTGAGCAGTACTTC.

The chain carries TRBV6-1 and TRBJ2-2; 7 bases are shared with TRBD1. CDR3 length: 15 residues. The V segment lost 5 bases and the J segment 1 base; nucleotides outside the gene matches: 4. Germline V CDR1 and CDR2: MNHNS, SASEGT. CDR3 amino acids: CASSSRQGNTGELFF. In DNA, the CDR3 is TGTGCCAGCAGTAGCCGACAGGGGAACACCGGGGAGCTGTTTTTT.

The CDR3 DNA follows: TGTGCCAGCAGAAAAATCCGGGACAGGGGTTACACCGGGGAGCTGTTTTTT. Protein: CASRKIRDRGYTGELFF. The chain joins TRBV7-9 to TRBJ2-2; 10 bases map to TRBD1. V lost 6 bases, J lost 3 bases, and 10 bases stayed unmatched. Germline CDR1 SEHNR, CDR2 FQNEAQ (reference sequence). CDR3 length: 17 amino acids.

This clone has just one count. The rearrangement links TRBV11-2 to TRBJ2-7; 7 bases are a match to TRBD1. The CDR3 has 16 amino acids. CDR1 is SGHAT, CDR2 FQNNGV, per germline. V shed 0 bases, J shed 5 bases, and the junction held 10 bases outside the gene matches. The CDR3 region is CASSLDRQGRSDEQYF. CDR3 nucleotide sequence: TGTGCCAGCAGCTTAGATAGACAGGGCCGGAGCGACGAGCAGTACTTC. Looking up the rest from reference TRBV11-2 and TRBJ2-7 gives the full variable domain: EAGVAQSPRYKIIEKRQSVAFWCNPISGHATLYWYQQILGQGPKLLIQFQNNGVVDDSQLPKDRFSAERLKGVDSTLKIQPAKLEDSAVYLCASSLDRQGRSDEQYFGPGTRLTVT.

This rearrangement joins TRBV5-1 to TRBJ1-4; D call uncertain. The CDR3 length is 14 residues. Germline CDR1 reads SGHRS; CDR2 reads YFSETQ. V shed 0 bases and J shed 1 base, with 4 bases lying between them. Here the CDR3 DNA reads TGCGCCAGCAGCTTGGGGGAAACTAATGAAAAACTGTTTTTT. Translated, it gives CASSLGETNEKLFF.

V and J are TRBV11-3 and TRBJ2-7; a possible D gene is TRBD1 (6 bases). Germline CDR1 is SGHNT and CDR2 is YENEEA. V was shortened by 6 bases and J by 3 bases, with 12 bases between the two germline ends. CDR3 length equals 13 residues. The CDR3 coding sequence is TGTGCCAGCAGAAACAGGGTGGACTACGAGCAGTACTTC. Translation: CASRNRVDYEQYF.

This clone was seen a single time. The chain links TRBV6-5 to TRBJ1-1, with D perhaps TRBD1 (6 bases). CDR1 and CDR2 (germline): MNHEY, SVGAGI. The CDR3 runs 15 residues. Trimming removed 1 base at V and 0 bases at J, with 9 bases between. For the CDR3, the DNA is TGTGCCAGCAGTTACTTGCAGGGGATGAACACTGAAGCTTTCTTT. Translation gives CASSYLQGMNTEAFF.

This clone turned up a few times. The rearrangement uses TRBV10-1 and TRBJ2-6, with unresolved D. Germline assignment: CDR1 WNHNN and CDR2 SYGVQD (reference sequence). The CDR3 loop spans 18 amino acids. Trimming removed 6 bases at V and 0 bases at J, with 18 bases between. The CDR3, as DNA: TGCGCCAGCAGGCAAGGAGCCCAACTGCCCTCTGGGGCCAACGTCCTGACTTTC. This gives the protein CASRQGAQLPSGANVLTF.

The V call is TRBV29-1, the J call TRBJ2-5; 11 nucleotides match TRBD2. Germline V CDR1 and CDR2: SQVTM, ANQGSEA. The CDR3 contains 17 residues. With V trimmed by 4 bases and J by 1 base, 11 bases remained unmatched. CDR3 sequence reads: CSVAGPIAGGPQETQYF. CDR3 sequence (DNA): TGCAGCGTTGCTGGACCAATAGCGGGAGGGCCCCAAGAGACCCAGTACTTC.

The chain joins TRBV28 to TRBJ2-1; no definite D call. V gave up 2 bases and J gave up 9 bases, with 8 bases separating them. This CDR3 is built from 12 residues. Germline CDR1 and CDR2: MDHEN and SYDVKM. In DNA, the CDR3 is TGTGCCAGCAGTTTACCAGCCGGTGAGCAGTTCTTC. This sequence encodes CASSLPAGEQFF.

The V and J genes are TRBV27 and TRBJ1-2; D might be TRBD1 (5 bases). In germline, CDR1 is MNHEY, CDR2 SMNVEV (reference sequence). The CDR3 consists of 15 residues. V lost 0 bases and J lost 8, with 16 bases in between. The CDR3 sequence: CASSLSTGGAWGYTF. In DNA, the CDR3 is TGTGCCAGCAGTTTATCGACCGGCGGGGCTTGGGGCTACACCTTC.

V usage is TRBV19 and J usage is TRBJ2-1; possibly TRBD2 for D (6 bases). The V and J ends lost 6 bases and 2 bases respectively, with 17 bases between them. Germline CDR1 reads LNHDA; CDR2 reads SQIVND (reference sequence). The CDR3 is made up of 16 amino acids. As DNA, the CDR3 is TGTGCCAGTAGCCGACCGGGACTGCCTACCTACAATGAGCAGTTCTTC. This translates into CASSRPGLPTYNEQFF.

The V call is TRBV19, the J call TRBJ1-5; no clear D gene. V gave up 5 bases and J gave up 0 bases, with 8 bases separating them. CDR3 length: 14 amino acids. Germline-derived CDR1 and CDR2 are LNHDA and SQIVND (reference sequence). CDR3 loop: CASSYGLSNQPQHF. The CDR3 DNA follows: TGTGCCAGTAGTTACGGACTTAGCAATCAGCCCCAGCATTTT.

V is TRBV28 and J is TRBJ1-1; TRBD1 aligns across 9 bases. Trimming took 7 bases from V and 6 from J; bases not matched to a gene: 9. This CDR3 contains 14 residues. Per germline, CDR1 MDHEN and CDR2 SYDVKM. CDR3 protein: CASTAGTGFSEAFF. In DNA form, the CDR3 reads TGTGCCAGCACTGCCGGGACAGGGTTCTCTGAAGCTTTCTTT.

This rearrangement joins TRBV12-5 to TRBJ1-2; 8 nucleotides align to TRBD1. Germline loops: CDR1 LGHNT, CDR2 FRNRAP. The CDR3 is 16 amino acids. Trimming at V came to 0 bases and at J to 4 bases, leaving 7 bases not matched to a gene. The CDR3 DNA is TGTGCTAGTGGTTTGGTACTCAGGACAGGGACCTATGGCTACACCTTC. Translating it yields CASGLVLRTGTYGYTF.

V usage is TRBV14 and J usage is TRBJ1-4, with unresolved D. Per germline, CDR1 SGHDN and CDR2 FVKESK. The length of the CDR3 is 17 residues. With 0 bases removed from V and 2 bases from J, the gap between germline ends came to 13 bases. Here the CDR3 DNA reads TGTGCCAGCAGCCAAGATTGGCCGGTTGCGACTAATGAAAAACTGTTTTTT. Amino acids: CASSQDWPVATNEKLFF. The complete variable domain, with remaining parts taken from reference TRBV14 and TRBJ1-4, reads EAGVTQFPSHSVIEKGQTVTLRCDPISGHDNLYWYRRVMGKEIKFLLHFVKESKQDESGMPNNRFLAERTGGTYSTLKVQPAELEDSGVYFCASSQDWPVATNEKLFFGSGTQLSVL.

The CDR3 protein is CASSFPSVFQETQYF. The CDR3 DNA follows: TGTGCCAGCAGCTTTCCTAGCGTCTTCCAAGAGACCCAGTACTTC. This chain links TRBV11-2 with TRBJ2-5; possible D gene TRBD2, 6 bases. V lost 3 bases, J lost 1 base, and 12 bases lay in between. CDR1 and CDR2 from the germline V gene are SGHAT and FQNNGV. CDR3 size: 15 residues.

This clone was recorded a few times. The genes are TRBV20-1 and TRBJ1-2; D call uncertain. The CDR3 is 11 amino acids. CDR1 is DFQATT and CDR2 is SNEGSKA in the germline V gene (reference sequence). The V end was cut by 2 bases, the J end by 6 bases, with 7 bases between. In nucleotides, the CDR3 is TGCAGTGCTAGACTTAGCAATGGCTACACCTTC. Translation gives CSARLSNGYTF.

CDR3 protein: CASSPTGVSYEQYF. The CDR3 DNA sequence: TGTGCCAGCAGTCCCACGGGGGTCTCCTACGAGCAGTACTTC. The chain carries TRBV6-5 and TRBJ2-7, with D possibly TRBD2 on 6 matching bases. This CDR3 is built from 14 residues. Trimming took off 5 bases at V and 0 bases at J, with 11 bases between the two ends. Germline CDR1 reads MNHEY; CDR2 reads SVGAGI.

This chain joins TRBV10-3 and TRBJ2-5; 10 nucleotides line up with TRBD2. The CDR3 runs 15 residues. V trimming: 5 bases; J trimming: 2 bases; junction bases outside the gene matches: 5. Germline V gene lookup returns CDR1 ENHRY and CDR2 SYGVKD. The CDR3 DNA follows: TGTGCCATCAGTCTAGCGGGAGCCCAACAAGAGACCCAGTACTTC. As protein: CAISLAGAQQETQYF.

The CDR3 protein is CASSLSITSYEQYF. CDR3 DNA sequence: TGTGCCAGCAGTTTATCCATTACCTCCTACGAGCAGTACTTC. This chain uses TRBV28 with TRBJ2-7; no clear D gene. This CDR3 has 14 amino acids. The ends were cut back, 1 base at V and 0 bases at J, with 7 bases in the middle. Germline V gives CDR1 MDHEN, CDR2 SYDVKM. Filled out from reference TRBV28 and TRBJ2-7, the complete variable domain reads DVKVTQSSRYLVKRTGEKVFLECVQDMDHENMFWYRQDPGLGLRLIYFSYDVKMKEKGDIPEGYSVSREKKERFSLILESASTNQTSMYLCASSLSITSYEQYFGPGTRLTVT.